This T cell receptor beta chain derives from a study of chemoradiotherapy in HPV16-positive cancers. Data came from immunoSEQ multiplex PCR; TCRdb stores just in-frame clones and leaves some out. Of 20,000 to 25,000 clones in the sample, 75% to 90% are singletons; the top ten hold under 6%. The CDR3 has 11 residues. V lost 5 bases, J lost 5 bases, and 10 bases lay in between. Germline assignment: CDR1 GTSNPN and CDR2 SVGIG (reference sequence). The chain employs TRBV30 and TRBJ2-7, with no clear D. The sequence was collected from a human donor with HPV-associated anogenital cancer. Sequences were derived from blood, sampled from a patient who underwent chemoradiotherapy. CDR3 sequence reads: CAWGEAHEQYF. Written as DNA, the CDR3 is TGTGCCTGGGGAGAAGCCCACGAGCAGTACTTC.